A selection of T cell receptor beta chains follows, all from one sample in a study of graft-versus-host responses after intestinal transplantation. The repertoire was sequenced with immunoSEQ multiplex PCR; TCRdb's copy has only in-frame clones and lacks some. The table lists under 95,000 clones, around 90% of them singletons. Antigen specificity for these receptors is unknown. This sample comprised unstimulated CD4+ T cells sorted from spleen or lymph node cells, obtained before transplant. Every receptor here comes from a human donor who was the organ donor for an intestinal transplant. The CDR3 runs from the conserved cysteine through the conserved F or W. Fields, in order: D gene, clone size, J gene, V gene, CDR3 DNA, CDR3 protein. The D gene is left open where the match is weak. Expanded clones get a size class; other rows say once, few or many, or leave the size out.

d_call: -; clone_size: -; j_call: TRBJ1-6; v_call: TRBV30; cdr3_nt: TGTTCCTGCACGCACGGGCTCAGGGGCCGGTATTCACCCCTCCACTTT; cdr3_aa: CSCTHGLRGRYSPLHF
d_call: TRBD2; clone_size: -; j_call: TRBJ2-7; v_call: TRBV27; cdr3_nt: TGTGCCAGCCGAGGACTAGCGGGAGTTTGGGAGCAGTACTTC; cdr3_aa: CASRGLAGVWEQYF
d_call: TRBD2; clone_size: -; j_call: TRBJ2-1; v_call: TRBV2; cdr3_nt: TGTGCCAGCACTCCTACTGCGGCGGGGGGGCTAAGTGAGCAGTTCTTC; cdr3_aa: CASTPTAAGGLSEQFF
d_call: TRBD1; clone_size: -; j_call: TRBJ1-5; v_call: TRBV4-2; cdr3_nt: TGTGCCAGCAGCCAAGGGGGCAGGGGGCTTAATCAGCCCCAGCATTTT; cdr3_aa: CASSQGGRGLNQPQHF
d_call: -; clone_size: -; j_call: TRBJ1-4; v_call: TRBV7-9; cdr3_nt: TGTGCCAGCAGCTTGTCGGGCAGGGTTAATGAAAAACTGTTTTTT; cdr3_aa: CASSLSGRVNEKLFF
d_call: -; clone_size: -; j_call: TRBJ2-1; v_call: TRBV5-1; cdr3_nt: TGCGCCAGCAGTTCGGCAGAACGCGAGGATGAGCAGTTCTTC; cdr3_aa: CASSSAEREDEQFF
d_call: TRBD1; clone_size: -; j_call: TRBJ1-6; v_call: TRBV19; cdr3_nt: TGTGCCAGTACCAAAACAGGGGACAATTCACCCCTCCACTTT; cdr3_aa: CASTKTGDNSPLHF
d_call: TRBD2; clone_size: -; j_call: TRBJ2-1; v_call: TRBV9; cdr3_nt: TGTGCCAGCAGCTCATCCGGGACTAGCGGGGGGCGGGGTGAGCAGTTCTTC; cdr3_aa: CASSSSGTSGGRGEQFF
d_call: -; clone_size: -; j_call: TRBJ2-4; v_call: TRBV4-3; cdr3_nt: TGCGCCAGCAGCCAAGACCGACTACTAGCCCGAAACATTCAGTACTTC; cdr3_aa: CASSQDRLLARNIQYF
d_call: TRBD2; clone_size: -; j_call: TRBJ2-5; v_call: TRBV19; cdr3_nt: TGTGCCAGGCGAATAGCGGGGGGCCTACAAGAGACCCAGTACTTC; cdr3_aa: CARRIAGGLQETQYF
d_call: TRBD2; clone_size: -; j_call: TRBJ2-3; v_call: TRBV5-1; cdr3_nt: TGCGCCAGCACGGGACTAGCGGGAGGGTTGGCAGATACGCAGTATTTT; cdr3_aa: CASTGLAGGLADTQYF
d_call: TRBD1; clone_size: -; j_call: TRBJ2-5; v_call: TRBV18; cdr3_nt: TGTGCCAGCTCCCGTATACAGGGGCAAGAGACCCAGTACTTC; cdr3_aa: CASSRIQGQETQYF
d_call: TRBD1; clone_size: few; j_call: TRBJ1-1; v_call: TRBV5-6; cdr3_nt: TGTGCCAGCAGCTTGGCGAGGGGGCGGGGGGTGAACACTGAAGCTTTCTTT; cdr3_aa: CASSLARGRGVNTEAFF
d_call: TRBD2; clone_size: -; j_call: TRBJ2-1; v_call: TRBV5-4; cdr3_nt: TGTGCCAGCAGCCCCCGCCCGGGGGGGGATGAGCAGTTCTTC; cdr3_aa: CASSPRPGGDEQFF
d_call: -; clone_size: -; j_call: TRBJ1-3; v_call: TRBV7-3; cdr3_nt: TGTGCCAGCAGCTTATCGGCAGGCCGCTTCTCTGGAAACACCATATATTTT; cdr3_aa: CASSLSAGRFSGNTIYF
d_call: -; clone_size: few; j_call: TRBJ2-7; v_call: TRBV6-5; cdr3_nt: TGTGCCAGCAGCCGGGACACCTACGAGCAGTACTTC; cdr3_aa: CASSRDTYEQYF
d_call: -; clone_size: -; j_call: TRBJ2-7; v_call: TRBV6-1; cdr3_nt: TGTGCCAGCAGTGAACAACTAAACTACGAGCAGTACTTC; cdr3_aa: CASSEQLNYEQYF
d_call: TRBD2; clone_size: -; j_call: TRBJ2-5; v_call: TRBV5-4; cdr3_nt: TGTGCCAGCAGCTTGGGACTAGCTAAGACCCAGTACTTC; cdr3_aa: CASSLGLAKTQYF
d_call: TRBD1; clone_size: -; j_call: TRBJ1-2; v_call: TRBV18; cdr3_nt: TGTGCCAGCTCACAAGGACAGGGGTCTGCAGGGACCTTC; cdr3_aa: CASSQGQGSAGTF
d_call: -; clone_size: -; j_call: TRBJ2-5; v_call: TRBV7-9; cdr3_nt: TGTGCCAGCAACTTAATCGCTATCCAAGAGACCCAGTACTTC; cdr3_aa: CASNLIAIQETQYF
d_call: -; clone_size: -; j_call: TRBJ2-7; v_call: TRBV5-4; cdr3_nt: TGTGCCAGCAGCCCCTTTAGGGGCGCAAAAAACTACGAGCAGTACTTC; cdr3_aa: CASSPFRGAKNYEQYF
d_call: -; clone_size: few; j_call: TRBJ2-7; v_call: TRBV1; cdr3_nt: TGCACCAGCAGCCGCATAGCGGGAGGGTTGTACGAGCAGTACTTC; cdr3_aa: CTSSRIAGGLYEQYF
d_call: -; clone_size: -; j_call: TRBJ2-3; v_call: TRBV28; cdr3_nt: TGTGCCAGCAGTCCTTCAGGTAGCGGCACAGATACGCAGTATTTT; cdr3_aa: CASSPSGSGTDTQYF
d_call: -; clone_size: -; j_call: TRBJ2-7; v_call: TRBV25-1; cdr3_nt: TGTGCCAGCAGTGGATACGCGGGCACCTCCTACGAGCAGTACTTC; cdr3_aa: CASSGYAGTSYEQYF
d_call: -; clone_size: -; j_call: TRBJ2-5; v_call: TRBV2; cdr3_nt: TGTGCCAGCAGCCCGCGGGAAGAGACCCAGTACTTC; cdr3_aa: CASSPREETQYF
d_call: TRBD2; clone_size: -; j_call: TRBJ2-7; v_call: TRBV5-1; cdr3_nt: TGCGCCAGCAGCAGACTAGCGGGGTACGAGCAGTACTTC; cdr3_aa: CASSRLAGYEQYF
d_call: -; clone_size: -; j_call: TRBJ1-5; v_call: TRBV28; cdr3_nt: TGTGCCAGCAGTTTATTCAGGTCGGCAAATCAGCCCCAGCATTTT; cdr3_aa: CASSLFRSANQPQHF
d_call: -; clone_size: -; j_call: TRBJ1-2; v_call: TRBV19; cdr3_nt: TGTGCCAGTAGTCTCCAGACAGCCTATGGCTACACCTTC; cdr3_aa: CASSLQTAYGYTF
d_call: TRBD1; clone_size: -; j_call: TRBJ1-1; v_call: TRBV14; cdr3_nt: TGTGCCAGCAGGGGACAGGTTCGAACTGAAGCTTTCTTT; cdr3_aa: CASRGQVRTEAFF
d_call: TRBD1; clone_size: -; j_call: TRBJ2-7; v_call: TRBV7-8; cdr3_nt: TGTGCCAGCAGCCCCGACAGGGTAAGCTACGAGCAGTACTTC; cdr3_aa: CASSPDRVSYEQYF
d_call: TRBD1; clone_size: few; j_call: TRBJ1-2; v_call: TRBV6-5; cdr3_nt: TGTGCCAGCAGTCCGGGACAGGGTGGCTACACCTTC; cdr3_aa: CASSPGQGGYTF
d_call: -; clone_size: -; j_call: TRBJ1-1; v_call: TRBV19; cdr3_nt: TGTGCCAGTAGTATAGTTCAGGGAGGGAAAAGAGCTTTCTTT; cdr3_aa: CASSIVQGGKRAFF
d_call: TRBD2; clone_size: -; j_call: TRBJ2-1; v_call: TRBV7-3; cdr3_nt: TGTGCCAGCAGCTTAGCGGGACTAGCGGGGGTCTACAATGAGCAGTTCTTC; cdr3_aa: CASSLAGLAGVYNEQFF
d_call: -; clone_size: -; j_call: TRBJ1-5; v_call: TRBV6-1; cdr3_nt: TGTGCCAGCAGTGAAGTAAGAGTTCGGCCCCAGCATTTT; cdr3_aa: CASSEVRVRPQHF
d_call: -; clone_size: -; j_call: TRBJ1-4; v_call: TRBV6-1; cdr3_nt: TGTGCCAGCAGTGCTTACCGAGCCCTCTATGAAAAACTGTTTTTT; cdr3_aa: CASSAYRALYEKLFF
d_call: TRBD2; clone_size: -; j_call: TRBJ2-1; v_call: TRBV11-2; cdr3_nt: TGTGCCAGCAGCTCAGGAACTAGCGGGAGGATCTATGAGCAGTTCTTC; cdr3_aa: CASSSGTSGRIYEQFF
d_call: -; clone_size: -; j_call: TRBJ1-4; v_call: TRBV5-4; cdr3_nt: TGTGCCAGCAGCTTGGCAGGGATAGGCGAAAAACTGTTTTTT; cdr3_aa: CASSLAGIGEKLFF